This TCR beta chain was found in a study of cytomegalovirus exposure and HLA in healthy donors. The V and J ends lost 8 bases and 5 bases respectively, with 10 bases between them. This CDR3 comprises 12 residues. The germline V gene encodes CDR1 LNHNV and CDR2 YYDKDF (reference sequence). The protocol was immunoSEQ multiplex PCR, while the TCRdb copy is restricted to in-frame clones and leaves out a portion. The sample yields roughly 86,000 clones, 90% to 97% seen once. Turning to this clone: Its antigen is currently unknown.

Overall study results and limits: Through in vitro validation, a few CMV-associated chains were shown to be specific for CMV antigens. TCR beta chains numbering some 160 were designated cytomegalovirus-associated.

The chain joins TRBV15 to TRBJ2-1; no firm D call. The sequence was collected from a young man in good health and CMV-seropositive. The sample was PBMCs. CDR3 region: CATGRLNNEQFF. The CDR3 DNA follows: TGTGCCACCGGCCGACTGAACAATGAGCAGTTCTTC.